This section outlines one T cell receptor (beta chain) sequence together with its context. Its matching antigen is unknown. Splitting of each subset's genomic DNA was done evenly across several immunoSEQ plates. Sequencing used immunoSEQ multiplex PCR; TCRdb keeps in-frame clones, though not all of them. Among over 750,000 clones listed, 90% to 98% were seen once. These data are taken from a study of shared clonotypes between healthy human individuals. Whole-study findings and limits: Naive subsets typically showed greater estimated richness than memory subsets. Four donors held approximately 4.5% of naive CD4 clonotypes in common.

The CDR3 consists of 15 residues. Trimming removed 3 bases from V and 4 bases from J; junction bases left unmatched: 9. Germline CDR1 MNHNS, CDR2 SASEGT. Naivety among CD8 cells was defined by CD45RO negativity and positive CCR7 selection, thereby excluding terminally differentiated effector memory CD45RA+ cells. The receptor comes from a man aged 25 to 40 in good health. Sample: naive CD8+ T cells sorted from blood. The V and J genes are TRBV6-1 and TRBJ2-7; 7 positions match TRBD2. CDR3 protein: CASSDRREPRYEQYF. DNA of the CDR3: TGTGCCAGCAGTGACCGGCGGGAGCCTCGTTACGAGCAGTACTTC.